These 3 T cell receptor beta chains originate from one sample sequenced in a study of response to subunit inactivated influenza vaccine. Via MiXCR, TCRdb re-called the RT-PCR reads, giving one row per CDR3 protein. The sample lists more than 700,000 distinct CDR3 sequences, 20% to 25% occurring once. The sample in question was PBMCs from blood, obtained 4 to 6 days after vaccination. The receptor set was obtained from a man in his forties or fifties who received an inactivated influenza vaccine.

The genes are TRBV19 and TRBJ2-1, with 16 bases matching TRBD2. The CDR3 has 17 residues. The germline gives CDR1 LNHDA, CDR2 SQIVND (reference sequence). V lost 5 bases to trimming and J lost 7 bases; unmatched junction nucleotides: 8. The CDR3 DNA reads as TGTGCCAGTAGTCCTGGGACTAGCGGGAGGGGGGGGAATGAGCAGTTCTTC. Amino acids: CASSPGTSGRGGNEQFF.

This clonotype was counted between two and nine times. The chain combines TRBV7-9 with TRBJ2-1; tentative D call: TRBD2 (6 bases). Between the trimmed V and J ends, which lost 5 bases and 5 bases, there was a span of 13 bases. The CDR3 runs 14 residues. Germline CDR1 is SEHNR and CDR2 is FQNEAQ (reference sequence). CDR3 loop: CASSEGRGHNEQFF. The CDR3 coding sequence is TGTGCCAGCAGCGAGGGGCGGGGACACAATGAGCAGTTCTTC. Filled out from reference TRBV7-9 and TRBJ2-1, the complete variable domain reads DTGVSQNPRHKITKRGQNVTFRCDPISEHNRLYWYRQTLGQGPEFLTYFQNEAQLEKSRLLSDRFSAERPKGSFSTLEIQRTEQGDSAMYLCASSEGRGHNEQFFGPGTRLTVL.

This clonotype was seen a handful of times. The CDR3 region has the DNA TGCAGTGCGACCCTCCTTGCGTTGGGCGCAGATACGCAGTATTTT. Translation gives CSATLLALGADTQYF. The V call is TRBV20-1, the J call TRBJ2-3, with D unclear. The CDR3 loop spans 15 amino acids. V lost 6 bases and J lost 4, with 20 bases in between. Germline-derived CDR1 and CDR2 are DFQATT and SNEGSKA (reference sequence).